The 16 T cell receptor beta chains in this list originate from one sample, sequenced in a study of regulatory T cells in long-lasting Graves disease. CDR3 regions were amplified by Arm-PCR using iRepertoire HTBI primers to build TCR beta libraries. TCRdb re-analysed the multiplex PCR reads in MiXCR, keeping a single row per CDR3 protein. The table includes a few hundred thousand distinct CDR3 sequences, less than 30% detected once. Sample time point: persistent/refractory GD, antithyroid drugs over 5 years with positive TRAb. PBMC RNA served as the TCR library source. The sequenced sample was peripheral blood mononuclear cells (PBMCs), obtained when the disease was refractory, from a patient treated with antithyroid drugs. These receptors all stem from a woman between 35 and 50 years old with Graves disease.

This clonotype was counted many times. The chain links TRBV28 to TRBJ2-2; D remains ambiguous. This CDR3 is built from 14 residues. Looked up from germline, CDR1 is MDHEN and CDR2 is SYDVKM. Trimming took off 5 bases at V and 2 bases at J, with 9 bases between the two ends. CDR3 sequence (DNA): TGTGCCAGCAGTATCCACTTAAACACCGGGGAGCTGTTTTTT. Translation gives CASSIHLNTGELFF.

The V gene is TRBV5-1, the J gene TRBJ2-2; D may correspond to TRBD1 or TRBD2 (5 bases each). This CDR3 spans 15 amino acids. Germline V lookup: CDR1 SGHRS, CDR2 YFSETQ. Trimming removed 4 bases from V and 0 bases from J, with 10 bases in between. The chain's CDR3 is CASSVGTANTGELFF. The CDR3 DNA sequence: TGCGCCAGCAGCGTCGGGACGGCGAACACCGGGGAGCTGTTTTTT.

This clonotype was detected ten times or more. This chain connects TRBV29-1 to TRBJ1-1; 8 nucleotides align to TRBD1. The J segment lost 2 bases and the V segment lost 5 bases, leaving 4 bases of the junction unmatched. This CDR3 has 13 residues. Germline V lookup: CDR1 SQVTM, CDR2 ANQGSEA. The CDR3 DNA follows: TGCAGCGTTTCCGACAGGGGAAACACTGAAGCTTTCTTT. Amino acids: CSVSDRGNTEAFF.

V and J are TRBV6-5 and TRBJ2-7; 7 nucleotides align to TRBD1. Germline loops: CDR1 MNHEY, CDR2 SVGAGI. CDR3 length equals 16 residues. With V trimmed by 4 bases and J by 3 bases, 12 bases remained unmatched. In DNA form, the CDR3 reads TGTGCCAGCAGTTCCTCCGTCGGGACAGAAGTCTACGAGCAGTACTTC. Amino acid sequence: CASSSSVGTEVYEQYF.

The V and J genes are TRBV7-2 and TRBJ1-3; no clear D gene. V lost 4 bases, J lost 7 bases, and 11 bases lay in between. The germline gives CDR1 SGHTA, CDR2 FQGNSA. CDR3 length equals 13 residues. CDR3 region: CASSSLQGNTIYF. The DNA of the CDR3 is TGTGCCAGCAGCTCGCTTCAAGGGAACACCATATATTTT.

This clonotype has ten or more counts. The gene calls are TRBV11-2 and TRBJ2-6; D is undetermined. This CDR3 is built from 15 residues. Trimming shortened V by 1 base and J by 1 base, and 5 bases separated the two germline ends. The V gene's germline CDR1 is SGHAT and CDR2 FQNNGV. Written as DNA, the CDR3 is TGTGCCAGCAGCTTAGTCCGATCTGGGGCCAACGTCCTGACTTTC. Protein product: CASSLVRSGANVLTF.

The sample holds many counts of this clonotype. The chain joins TRBV20-1 to TRBJ1-5, with a tentative D call TRBD1 (6 bases). CDR3 length: 13 amino acids. The ends were cut back, 5 bases at V and 4 bases at J, with 12 bases in the middle. CDR1 is DFQATT, CDR2 SNEGSKA, per germline (reference sequence). The CDR3 DNA follows: TGCAGTGCTTTTGCCAGGGGTAATCAGCCCCAGCATTTT. This translates into CSAFARGNQPQHF.

This clonotype came up many times. This chain joins TRBV6-1 and TRBJ1-4; maybe TRBD1 (6 bases). The CDR3 loop spans 16 amino acids. From germline, CDR1 is MNHNS and CDR2 SASEGT. The ends were cut back, 5 bases at V and 5 bases at J, with 18 bases in the middle. The CDR3 DNA is TGTGCCAGCAGTACTAAGGACAGCGGGGCCAATGAAAAACTGTTTTTT. As protein: CASSTKDSGANEKLFF.

This clonotype was seen at least ten times. This rearrangement joins TRBV20-1 to TRBJ1-5; 7 bases are a match to TRBD1. The CDR3 is 13 amino acids. V was clipped by 6 bases and J by 4 bases; unmatched bases: 6. Germline loops: CDR1 DFQATT, CDR2 SNEGSKA (reference sequence). CDR3 residues: CSATDRTNQPQHF. CDR3 nucleotides: TGCAGTGCCACGGACAGGACTAATCAGCCCCAGCATTTT.

This clonotype appeared many times. The gene calls are TRBV11-2 and TRBJ2-7; D is possibly TRBD1 (5 bases). The CDR3 has 14 residues. V shed 4 bases and J shed 3 bases, with 13 bases lying between them. Germline V gene sequence: CDR1 SGHAT, CDR2 FQNNGV. The CDR3 DNA sequence: TGTGCCAGCAGCTCCTCTATGGGGCACTACGAGCAGTACTTC. The encoded protein is CASSSSMGHYEQYF. The entire variable domain, with the rest obtained from reference TRBV11-2 and TRBJ2-7, is as follows: EAGVAQSPRYKIIEKRQSVAFWCNPISGHATLYWYQQILGQGPKLLIQFQNNGVVDDSQLPKDRFSAERLKGVDSTLKIQPAKLEDSAVYLCASSSSMGHYEQYFGPGTRLTVT.

The V and J genes are TRBV3-1 and TRBJ1-2; possible D gene TRBD1, 5 bases. Germline V gene lookup returns CDR1 LGHDT and CDR2 YNNKEL (reference sequence). The CDR3 loop spans 16 amino acids. V was pared by 1 base and J by 6 bases, with 18 bases between. The CDR3 loop is CASSQVLLRGADGYTF. The DNA of the CDR3 is TGTGCCAGCAGCCAAGTCCTACTTAGGGGCGCGGATGGCTACACCTTC.

This clonotype was seen at least ten times. The CDR3 DNA sequence: TGTGCCATCAGCAGACAGGACACTGAAGCTTTCTTT. It yields the protein CAISRQDTEAFF. This sequence joins TRBV10-3 and TRBJ1-1; a possible D gene is TRBD1 (6 bases). CDR1 and CDR2 (germline): ENHRY, SYGVKD. The CDR3 has 12 residues. The V end was cut by 6 bases, the J end by 3 bases, with 8 bases between.

This clonotype was seen only a few times. The CDR3 sequence: CAWSVQGLGEQYF. CDR3 nucleotide sequence: TGTGCCTGGAGTGTACAGGGGCTTGGCGAGCAGTACTTC. V and J are TRBV30 and TRBJ2-7; 7 bases match TRBD1. Germline V gene sequence: CDR1 GTSNPN, CDR2 SVGIG (reference sequence). The V and J ends lost 0 bases and 6 bases, in that order; junction bases with no gene match: 5. This CDR3 is 13 amino acids long.

As to this clonotype: A read error may explain this, as a much larger clone is one base away. This rearrangement joins TRBV19 to TRBJ1-6; perhaps TRBD1 as D (5 bases). In germline, CDR1 is LNHDA, CDR2 SQIVND (reference sequence). The CDR3 runs 15 residues. The CDR3 nucleotides are TGTGCCAGTACCCGCTACGGGGCCGTTAATTCACCCCCCCACTTT. Its translation is CASTRYGAVNSPPHF.

The sample holds a few counts of this clonotype. The genes are TRBV7-2 and TRBJ2-7; D not resolved. Germline V gives CDR1 SGHTA, CDR2 FQGNSA. The CDR3 spans 16 residues. V was trimmed by 2 bases and J by 3 bases, leaving 17 bases between them. This CDR3 is CASSLPRDSLGYEQYF. In nucleotides, the CDR3 is TGTGCCAGCAGCTTACCTAGGGATTCTCTCGGCTACGAGCAGTACTTC.

This clonotype was found many times. The J gene is TRBJ2-1, the V gene TRBV11-3; D is undetermined. The CDR3 contains 12 residues. Germline V lookup: CDR1 SGHNT, CDR2 YENEEA. Trimming shortened V by 1 base and J by 5 bases, and 3 bases separated the two germline ends. The CDR3 region has the DNA TGTGCCAGCAGCTTAGTAAACAATGAGCAGTTCTTC. It is translated as CASSLVNNEQFF.